A selection of T cell receptor beta chains follows, all from one sample in a study of shared clonotypes between healthy human individuals. Assay: immunoSEQ multiplex PCR; the TCRdb copy retains only in-frame clones and omits some. The repertoire holds fewer than 600,000 clones, around 79% seen once, with 13% in the top ten. The sample comprised PBMCs. The origin of the receptors is a woman in her thirties or forties in good health. Some clones in this sample may be carry-over from other donors' samples. Each CDR3 is given with its conserved first and last residue. D genes are given only for firm matches. Not all rows give a size; the values are once, few, many and, for expanded clones, a class.

d_gene: TRBD2; v_gene: TRBV7-8; j_gene: TRBJ2-1; abundance: NA; CDR3aa: CASSSLIAGPSYNEQFF; CDR3nt: TGTGCCAGCAGCTCGCTGATAGCGGGACCGTCCTACAATGAGCAGTTCTTC
d_gene: TRBD2; v_gene: TRBV7-8; j_gene: TRBJ2-1; abundance: NA; CDR3aa: CASSLYLGLAEYSYNEQFF; CDR3nt: TGTGCCAGCAGCCTTTACCTCGGACTAGCGGAATACTCCTACAATGAGCAGTTCTTC
d_gene: NA; v_gene: TRBV11-3; j_gene: TRBJ2-2; abundance: NA; CDR3aa: CASSLGPHGELFF; CDR3nt: TGTGCCAGCAGCTTAGGGCCCCACGGGGAGCTGTTTTTT
d_gene: TRBD1; v_gene: TRBV19; j_gene: TRBJ1-3; abundance: NA; CDR3aa: CASTEAGGASGNTIYF; CDR3nt: TGTGCCAGTACGGAGGCAGGGGGGGCCTCTGGAAACACCATATATTTT
d_gene: NA; v_gene: TRBV6-1; j_gene: TRBJ2-2; abundance: once; CDR3aa: CASRLGFESGELFF; CDR3nt: TGTGCCAGCAGGCTCGGTTTTGAGTCCGGGGAGCTGTTTTTT
d_gene: TRBD1; v_gene: TRBV5-1; j_gene: TRBJ1-5; abundance: once; CDR3aa: CASSEGTGNQPQHF; CDR3nt: TGCGCCAGCAGCGAAGGGACAGGCAATCAGCCCCAGCATTTT
d_gene: NA; v_gene: TRBV5-4; j_gene: TRBJ1-1; abundance: few; CDR3aa: CASSLVMQGEAFF; CDR3nt: TGTGCCAGCAGCTTGGTAATGCAGGGAGAAGCTTTCTTT
d_gene: TRBD1; v_gene: TRBV2; j_gene: TRBJ2-5; abundance: NA; CDR3aa: CASSRQGGETQYF; CDR3nt: TGTGCCAGCAGTAGACAGGGCGGAGAGACCCAGTACTTC
d_gene: NA; v_gene: TRBV20-1; j_gene: TRBJ2-7; abundance: NA; CDR3aa: CSAPWSSEQYF; CDR3nt: TGCAGTGCCCCCTGGAGTTCCGAGCAGTACTTC
d_gene: NA; v_gene: TRBV2; j_gene: TRBJ2-2; abundance: few; CDR3aa: CASRNPPKEELFF; CDR3nt: TGTGCCAGCAGAAACCCACCAAAGGAGGAGCTGTTTTTT
d_gene: NA; v_gene: TRBV20-1; j_gene: TRBJ2-7; abundance: few; CDR3aa: CSAPSGLQQYF; CDR3nt: TGCAGTGCCCCAAGCGGCCTTCAGCAGTACTTC
d_gene: NA; v_gene: TRBV18; j_gene: TRBJ1-1; abundance: NA; CDR3aa: CASSPSSGNTEAFF; CDR3nt: TGTGCCAGCTCACCCTCCAGTGGGAACACTGAAGCTTTCTTT
d_gene: NA; v_gene: TRBV5-8; j_gene: TRBJ2-7; abundance: NA; CDR3aa: CAGSFAYEQYF; CDR3nt: TGTGCTGGCTCCTTCGCCTACGAGCAGTACTTC
d_gene: NA; v_gene: TRBV28; j_gene: TRBJ1-5; abundance: few; CDR3aa: CASSPKPRPQHF; CDR3nt: TGTGCCAGCAGTCCAAAACCTCGGCCCCAGCATTTT
d_gene: NA; v_gene: TRBV18; j_gene: TRBJ1-5; abundance: NA; CDR3aa: CASSPSSGRNQPQHF; CDR3nt: TGTGCCAGCTCACCAAGTTCCGGACGCAATCAGCCCCAGCATTTT
d_gene: TRBD2; v_gene: TRBV7-6; j_gene: TRBJ2-2; abundance: NA; CDR3aa: CASSSTSGRAGELFF; CDR3nt: TGTGCCAGCAGCTCAACTAGCGGGAGGGCCGGGGAGCTGTTTTTT
d_gene: NA; v_gene: TRBV29-1; j_gene: TRBJ2-7; abundance: NA; CDR3aa: CSVEVGGQQYF; CDR3nt: TGCAGCGTTGAAGTTGGGGGGCAGCAGTACTTC
d_gene: NA; v_gene: TRBV30; j_gene: TRBJ1-5; abundance: once; CDR3aa: CAWRGWGNQPRHF; CDR3nt: TGTGCCTGGAGAGGGTGGGGCAATCAGCCCCGGCATTTT
d_gene: NA; v_gene: TRBV5-1; j_gene: TRBJ1-6; abundance: once; CDR3aa: CASSLEGQSPLHF; CDR3nt: TGCGCCAGCAGCTTGGAAGGCCAATCACCCCTCCACTTT
d_gene: TRBD2; v_gene: TRBV27; j_gene: TRBJ2-1; abundance: few; CDR3aa: CASSSPGVAGGPSSYNEQFF; CDR3nt: TGTGCCAGCAGTTCCCCCGGGGTAGCGGGAGGGCCCAGCTCCTACAATGAGCAGTTCTTC
d_gene: NA; v_gene: TRBV28; j_gene: TRBJ1-5; abundance: NA; CDR3aa: CASSLTQRGVNQPQHF; CDR3nt: TGTGCCAGCAGTTTAACCCAACGCGGAGTAAATCAGCCCCAGCATTTT
d_gene: TRBD2; v_gene: TRBV19; j_gene: TRBJ2-2; abundance: few; CDR3aa: CASRFREGWNTGELFF; CDR3nt: TGTGCCAGTAGGTTCCGGGAGGGCTGGAACACCGGGGAGCTGTTTTTT
d_gene: NA; v_gene: TRBV7-9; j_gene: TRBJ1-4; abundance: NA; CDR3aa: CASSPHGADGKLFF; CDR3nt: TGTGCCAGCAGCCCGCACGGGGCGGACGGAAAACTGTTTTTT
d_gene: TRBD2; v_gene: TRBV7-9; j_gene: TRBJ2-1; abundance: NA; CDR3aa: CASSPAGTSINEQFF; CDR3nt: TGTGCCAGCAGCCCAGCCGGGACTAGCATAAATGAGCAGTTCTTC
d_gene: NA; v_gene: TRBV5-1; j_gene: TRBJ2-3; abundance: NA; CDR3aa: CASSWTADTDTQYF; CDR3nt: TGCGCCAGCAGCTGGACGGCTGACACAGATACGCAGTATTTT
d_gene: NA; v_gene: TRBV5-4; j_gene: TRBJ2-2; abundance: NA; CDR3aa: CASSPVSGGSTGELFF; CDR3nt: TGTGCCAGCAGCCCTGTTAGTGGAGGGAGCACCGGGGAGCTGTTTTTT
d_gene: NA; v_gene: TRBV2; j_gene: TRBJ2-2; abundance: NA; CDR3aa: CASSQQGRGTGELFF; CDR3nt: TGTGCCAGCAGTCAACAGGGACGCGGCACCGGGGAGCTGTTTTTT
d_gene: TRBD1; v_gene: TRBV28; j_gene: TRBJ1-5; abundance: few; CDR3aa: CASSLRTGLMEPQHF; CDR3nt: TGTGCCAGCAGTTTGAGGACAGGGCTTATGGAGCCCCAGCATTTT
d_gene: NA; v_gene: TRBV5-1; j_gene: TRBJ2-2; abundance: NA; CDR3aa: CASSPRSRGDTGELFF; CDR3nt: TGCGCCAGCAGCCCGAGAAGCAGGGGGGACACCGGGGAGCTGTTTTTT
d_gene: TRBD1; v_gene: TRBV18; j_gene: TRBJ1-1; abundance: NA; CDR3aa: CASSPAGSTGRNTEAFF; CDR3nt: TGTGCCAGCTCACCGGCGGGTTCGACAGGGAGGAACACTGAAGCTTTCTTT
d_gene: NA; v_gene: TRBV25-1; j_gene: TRBJ2-1; abundance: NA; CDR3aa: CASSASHVVGANEQFF; CDR3nt: TGTGCCAGCAGTGCCTCCCACGTGGTGGGGGCCAATGAGCAGTTCTTC
d_gene: NA; v_gene: TRBV4-3; j_gene: TRBJ2-3; abundance: NA; CDR3aa: CASSQSGRSGTDTQYF; CDR3nt: TGCGCCAGCAGCCAGTCAGGGCGGAGTGGGACAGATACGCAGTATTTT
d_gene: NA; v_gene: TRBV5-1; j_gene: TRBJ2-3; abundance: NA; CDR3aa: CASKNVGGSGDTQYF; CDR3nt: TGCGCCAGCAAAAACGTTGGGGGCTCGGGAGATACGCAGTATTTT
d_gene: NA; v_gene: TRBV6-5; j_gene: TRBJ1-2; abundance: NA; CDR3aa: CASSYRRGNYGYTF; CDR3nt: TGTGCCAGCAGTTACCGTCGGGGTAACTATGGCTACACCTTC
d_gene: TRBD2; v_gene: TRBV7-2; j_gene: TRBJ2-1; abundance: NA; CDR3aa: CASSRAGTSGRGEQFF; CDR3nt: TGTGCCAGCAGCAGAGCCGGGACTAGCGGGAGAGGTGAGCAGTTCTTC
d_gene: NA; v_gene: TRBV2; j_gene: TRBJ1-2; abundance: NA; CDR3aa: CASSGDGINYGYTF; CDR3nt: TGTGCCAGCAGTGGGGACGGGATTAACTATGGCTACACCTTC
d_gene: TRBD2; v_gene: TRBV4-3; j_gene: TRBJ2-1; abundance: few; CDR3aa: CASSQDSSGRYNEQFF; CDR3nt: TGCGCCAGCAGCCAGGACTCTAGCGGGAGGTACAATGAGCAGTTCTTC
d_gene: NA; v_gene: TRBV27; j_gene: TRBJ2-5; abundance: NA; CDR3aa: CASRFSTGSQETQYF; CDR3nt: TGTGCCAGCAGATTTTCGACAGGCTCCCAAGAGACCCAGTACTTC
d_gene: NA; v_gene: TRBV5-1; j_gene: TRBJ2-2; abundance: NA; CDR3aa: CASTELMRAGTGELFF; CDR3nt: TGCGCCAGCACCGAACTGATGCGGGCCGGCACCGGGGAGCTGTTTTTT
d_gene: TRBD1; v_gene: TRBV6-5; j_gene: TRBJ2-7; abundance: few; CDR3aa: CASRLQGAYEQYF; CDR3nt: TGTGCCAGCAGGCTACAGGGGGCCTACGAGCAGTACTTC
d_gene: NA; v_gene: TRBV6-4; j_gene: TRBJ1-2; abundance: NA; CDR3aa: CANGESYTF; CDR3nt: TGTGCAAACGGGGAAAGCTACACCTTC
d_gene: TRBD1; v_gene: TRBV5-1; j_gene: TRBJ1-4; abundance: NA; CDR3aa: CASSLGQGEKLFF; CDR3nt: TGCGCCAGCAGCCTTGGACAGGGTGAAAAACTGTTTTTT
d_gene: NA; v_gene: TRBV27; j_gene: TRBJ1-2; abundance: NA; CDR3aa: CASSLDGWGVYGYTF; CDR3nt: TGTGCCAGCAGTTTAGATGGGTGGGGTGTCTATGGCTACACCTTC
d_gene: TRBD2; v_gene: TRBV2; j_gene: TRBJ2-3; abundance: NA; CDR3aa: CASSEVSSGDSTDTQYF; CDR3nt: TGTGCCAGCAGTGAAGTGTCTAGCGGAGACAGCACAGATACGCAGTATTTT
d_gene: TRBD1; v_gene: TRBV7-9; j_gene: TRBJ2-3; abundance: NA; CDR3aa: CASSLGGTGTDTQYF; CDR3nt: TGTGCCAGCAGCTTAGGAGGGACAGGGACTGATACGCAGTATTTT
d_gene: TRBD1; v_gene: TRBV5-1; j_gene: TRBJ2-1; abundance: NA; CDR3aa: CASSSGQGMYYNEQFF; CDR3nt: TGCGCCAGCAGCTCGGGACAGGGGATGTACTACAATGAGCAGTTCTTC
d_gene: NA; v_gene: TRBV5-4; j_gene: TRBJ1-2; abundance: many; CDR3aa: CASSPGRAWGYTF; CDR3nt: TGTGCCAGCAGCCCGGGCAGGGCATGGGGCTACACCTTC
d_gene: NA; v_gene: TRBV10-3; j_gene: TRBJ1-1; abundance: NA; CDR3aa: CAISDRRTNTEAFF; CDR3nt: TGTGCCATCAGTGATAGGCGGACTAACACTGAAGCTTTCTTT
d_gene: NA; v_gene: TRBV11-2; j_gene: TRBJ2-1; abundance: many; CDR3aa: CASSLYGAEEQFF; CDR3nt: TGTGCCAGCAGCTTATATGGGGCGGAAGAGCAGTTCTTC
d_gene: TRBD2; v_gene: TRBV6-1; j_gene: TRBJ2-3; abundance: NA; CDR3aa: CASSDSIAGEITDTQYF; CDR3nt: TGTGCCAGCAGTGATAGTATAGCGGGAGAGATCACAGATACGCAGTATTTT
d_gene: NA; v_gene: TRBV19; j_gene: TRBJ2-1; abundance: NA; CDR3aa: CASSIPVNSEQFF; CDR3nt: TGTGCCAGTAGTATTCCCGTCAATAGTGAGCAGTTCTTC
d_gene: NA; v_gene: TRBV5-1; j_gene: TRBJ2-7; abundance: NA; CDR3aa: CASSLAMGPYEQYF; CDR3nt: TGCGCCAGCAGCTTGGCCATGGGGCCCTACGAGCAGTACTTC
d_gene: NA; v_gene: TRBV19; j_gene: TRBJ1-1; abundance: NA; CDR3aa: CASSISVNTEAFF; CDR3nt: TGTGCCAGTAGTATAAGTGTAAACACTGAAGCTTTCTTT
d_gene: NA; v_gene: TRBV7-2; j_gene: TRBJ2-7; abundance: NA; CDR3aa: CASSLEGGSGGNYEQYF; CDR3nt: TGTGCCAGCAGCTTAGAAGGGGGGAGTGGAGGAAACTACGAGCAGTACTTC
d_gene: NA; v_gene: TRBV19; j_gene: TRBJ1-3; abundance: NA; CDR3aa: CASTGAATDSGNTIYF; CDR3nt: TGTGCCAGTACGGGGGCAGCGACCGATTCTGGAAACACCATATATTTT
d_gene: NA; v_gene: TRBV5-1; j_gene: TRBJ1-4; abundance: NA; CDR3aa: CASSLTALQVVGTNEKLFF; CDR3nt: TGCGCCAGCAGCTTGACAGCCCTTCAAGTCGTTGGAACTAATGAAAAACTGTTTTTT
d_gene: NA; v_gene: TRBV11-3; j_gene: TRBJ2-5; abundance: NA; CDR3aa: CASSRGAAQETQYF; CDR3nt: TGTGCCAGCAGCCGAGGGGCAGCTCAAGAGACCCAGTACTTC
d_gene: NA; v_gene: TRBV14; j_gene: TRBJ2-2; abundance: NA; CDR3aa: CASSQGYPGELFF; CDR3nt: TGTGCCAGCAGCCAGGGGTACCCCGGGGAGCTGTTTTTT
d_gene: NA; v_gene: TRBV28; j_gene: TRBJ2-2; abundance: NA; CDR3aa: CASSPISPNTGELFF; CDR3nt: TGTGCCAGCAGTCCGATCTCCCCGAACACCGGGGAGCTGTTTTTT
d_gene: NA; v_gene: TRBV6-5; j_gene: TRBJ1-4; abundance: NA; CDR3aa: CASNTGRWGEKLFF; CDR3nt: TGTGCCAGCAATACAGGGAGATGGGGTGAAAAACTGTTTTTT